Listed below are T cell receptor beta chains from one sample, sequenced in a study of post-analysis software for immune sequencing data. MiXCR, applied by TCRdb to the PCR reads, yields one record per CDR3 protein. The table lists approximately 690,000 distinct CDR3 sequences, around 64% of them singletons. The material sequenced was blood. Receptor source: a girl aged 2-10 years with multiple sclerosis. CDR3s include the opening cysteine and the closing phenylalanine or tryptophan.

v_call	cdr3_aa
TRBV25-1	CASSERQGAGNEQFF
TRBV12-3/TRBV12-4	CASSSGGHEQYF
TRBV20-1	CSAKLVTEQFF
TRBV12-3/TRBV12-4	CASSLRERGKQYF
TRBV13	CASSPRTDAEAFF
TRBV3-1	CASSQEEGQPQHF
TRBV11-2	CASSLGTGASTDTQYF
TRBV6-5	CAGSQGQEGTEAFF
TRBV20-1	CSVLRDSFKETQYF
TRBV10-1	CASSIGRNNGYTF
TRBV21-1	CASSVGYQPRMTYGYTF
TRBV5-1	CASSSDRRQETQYF
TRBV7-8	CASSLMNEQFF
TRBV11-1	CASSVPGLDEETQYF
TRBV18	CASSPSRVDTQYF
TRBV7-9	CASSQGGQGTEAFF
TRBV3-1	CASSQVGGRSHEQYF
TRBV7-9	CASSLGWTGTTNEKLFF
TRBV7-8	CASSVDRGSYEQYF
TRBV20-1	CSPFREVEGYTF
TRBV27	CASSLILLAGSGANVLTF
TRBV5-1	CASSLATGYEQYF
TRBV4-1	CASSQDGQVSYEQYF
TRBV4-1	CASSQAGQPALQGQYF
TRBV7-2	CASSSHGPWQINQPQHF
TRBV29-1	CSVEGGLAGGLQGEQFF
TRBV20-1	CSASKTDITRYEQYF
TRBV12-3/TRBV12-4	CASRGGQGAHDYGYTF
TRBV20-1	CSARKWDSSGNQPQHF
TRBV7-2	CASSRMADNEQFF
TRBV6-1	CASSLPRQGLGENQPQHF
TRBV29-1	CSVEAGTGGPYNEQFF
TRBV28	CASSPPGQGAYGYGYTF
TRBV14	CASSDLGGGLYEQYF
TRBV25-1	CACKGEPQHF
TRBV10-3	CAIWDRGQANYGYTF
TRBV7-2	CASTYSGANVLTF
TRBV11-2	CASSFPGGLAKPEGNEQFF
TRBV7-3	CASSPGAGYNEQFF
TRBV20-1	CSARRRGPYYGYTF
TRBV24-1	CATSDGEKGYTF
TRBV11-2	CASSLVEGRGEQYF
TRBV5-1	CASSLTGGQQGINQPQHF
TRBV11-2	CASSLGAGTGGEETQYF
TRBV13	CASSGGTGQPNTEAFF
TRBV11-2	CASSYTTGANVLTF
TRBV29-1	CSVVPYGTGVNTEAFF
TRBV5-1	CASSFGPLTRSLRDEQFF
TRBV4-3	CASSQAGGNNNEQFF
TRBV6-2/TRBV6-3	CASSYSGAASTDTQYF
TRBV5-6	CASTDRNTGELFF